Shown below are 22 T cell receptor beta chains from a single sample sequenced in a study. In TCRdb, the 5' RACE reads were re-called with MiXCR into one record per CDR3 protein. The sample yields approximately 42,000 distinct CDR3 sequences, around 30% seen once. The sequenced material came from memory CD4+ T cells sorted from a lymph node. Subset noted: memory CD4+ T cells, CD4+CD45RO+CD25-. These TCRs come from a female donor with breast cancer.

This clonotype came up a few times. In DNA, the CDR3 is TGTGCCAGCTCACCACTAGGACAGGGGGCGACCGAGCAGTACTTC. Translation: CASSPLGQGATEQYF. The V call is TRBV18, the J call TRBJ2-7, with 11 nucleotides matching TRBD1. This CDR3 contains 15 residues. Germline CDR1 and CDR2: KGHSH and LQKENI. J gave up 6 bases and V 1 base, and 5 bases lay outside the gene matches.

Of note for this clonotype: A much bigger clone sits one base away, suggesting this may be a read error. The rearrangement links TRBV29-1 to TRBJ1-1; no clear D gene. The ends were cut back, 3 bases at V and 4 bases at J, with 9 bases in the middle. CDR1 SQVTM and CDR2 ANQGSEA come from the germline V gene. The CDR3 covers 12 residues. In DNA form, the CDR3 reads TGCAGCGTTGAGGTCCCGAGCACTGAAGCTTTCTTT. Its protein is CSVEVPSTEAFF.

This clonotype was found many times. This sequence joins TRBV9 and TRBJ2-2; TRBD1 aligns across 8 bases. In germline, CDR1 is SGDLS, CDR2 YYNGEE. This CDR3 comprises 18 residues. After removal of 0 bases from V and 1 base from J, the junction contained 8 bases not matched to a gene. This chain's CDR3 is CASSVGAGQGLNTGELFF. The CDR3 nucleotides are TGTGCCAGCAGCGTAGGAGCCGGACAGGGTTTGAACACCGGGGAGCTGTTTTTT. The whole variable domain, remainder taken from reference TRBV9 and TRBJ2-2, is DSGVTQTPKHLITATGQRVTLRCSPRSGDLSVYWYQQSLDQGLQFLIQYYNGEERAKGNILERFSAQQFPDLHSELNLSSLELGDSALYFCASSVGAGQGLNTGELFFGEGSRLTVL.

This clonotype was seen more than once but under ten times. The chain couples TRBV15 to TRBJ2-3, with 7 bases lining up with TRBD2. Germline CDR1 and CDR2: LNHNV and YYDKDF (reference sequence). This CDR3 spans 18 amino acids. After removal of 1 base from V and 2 bases from J, the junction contained 12 bases not matched to a gene. The CDR3 nucleotides read TGTGCCACCAGCAGAGGTGATCTGGCGGGAGCCCTCACAGATACGCAGTATTTT. Translating gives CATSRGDLAGALTDTQYF. The full variable domain, in which reference TRBV15 and TRBJ2-3 provide the parts outside the CDR3, is DAMVIQNPRYQVTQFGKPVTLSCSQTLNHNVMYWYQQKSSQAPKLLFHYYDKDFNNEADTPDNFQSRRPNTSFCFLDIRSPGLGDTAMYLCATSRGDLAGALTDTQYFGPGTRLTVL.

The table lists this clonotype with a few counts. A read error may produce the germline difference seen at one junction end. The chain recombines TRBV12-3 or TRBV12-4 with TRBJ2-1; D not certain. The CDR3 is 12 amino acids. The DNA for the CDR3 is TGTGCCGGCAGTTTCCCAGACAATGAGCAGTTCTTC. It yields the protein CAGSFPDNEQFF.

Details on this clonotype: As the CDR3 is not closed by the conserved phenylalanine or tryptophan, this likely results from a read error. The rearrangement uses TRBV27 and TRBJ2-1, with D unresolved. Trimming took 6 bases from V and 5 from J, leaving 8 bases between them. Germline CDR1 MNHEY, CDR2 SMNVEV (reference sequence). The CDR3 has 12 residues. The CDR3 is CASSRGHNEQFS. The DNA for the CDR3 is TGTGCCAGCAGCCGCGGTCACAATGAGCAGTTCTCC.

This clonotype was counted only a few times. The rearrangement uses TRBV7-9 and TRBJ2-1, with D possibly called TRBD1 or TRBD2 (5 bases each). The CDR3 runs to 14 residues. The germline V gene encodes CDR1 SEHNR and CDR2 FQNEAQ (reference sequence). Trimming stripped 2 bases from V and 2 bases from J, with 7 bases between. The CDR3 sequence: CASSLQGAYNEQFF. The CDR3, as DNA: TGTGCCAGCAGCTTACAGGGAGCCTACAATGAGCAGTTCTTC. The full variable domain, rest sourced from reference TRBV7-9 and TRBJ2-1, is DTGVSQNPRHKITKRGQNVTFRCDPISEHNRLYWYRQTLGQGPEFLTYFQNEAQLEKSRLLSDRFSAERPKGSFSTLEIQRTEQGDSAMYLCASSLQGAYNEQFFGPGTRLTVL.

This sequence joins TRBV7-2 and TRBJ2-7, with 13 bases fitting TRBD2. Germline loops: CDR1 SGHTA, CDR2 FQGNSA. This CDR3 is built from 18 residues. J was trimmed by 2 bases and V by 2 bases; bases with no gene match: 9. CDR3 sequence reads: CASSLKGLAGIKTYEQYF. CDR3 DNA sequence: TGTGCCAGCAGCTTAAAGGGACTAGCGGGAATAAAGACCTACGAGCAGTACTTC.

This clonotype was observed a few times. This rearrangement joins TRBV7-2 to TRBJ1-3, with D maybe TRBD1 (6 bases). The CDR3 extends over 15 amino acids. V lost 5 bases and J 1 base, leaving 12 bases between the germline ends. From germline, CDR1 is SGHTA and CDR2 FQGNSA. CDR3 region: CASSTGTISGNTIYF. As DNA, the CDR3 is TGTGCCAGCAGCACGGGGACAATTTCTGGAAACACCATATATTTT.

This clonotype was observed once. One end of the junction is discordant with germline, which a read error may explain. The chain uses TRBV6-5 and TRBJ1-5; D gene ambiguous. CDR3 length equals 13 residues. Germline CDR1 is MNHEY and CDR2 is SVGAGI. CDR3 nucleotide sequence: TGTGCCAGCAGATACTCGACCAATCAGCCCCAGCATTTT. This gives the protein CASRYSTNQPQHF.

The chain couples TRBV5-1 to TRBJ2-1; tentatively, D is TRBD1 (6 bases). This CDR3 is 13 amino acids long. The V end was cut by 4 bases, the J end by 5 bases, with 10 bases between. Germline V gene lookup returns CDR1 SGHRS and CDR2 YFSETQ. This chain's CDR3 is CASSPGQHNEQFF. CDR3 bases: TGCGCCAGCAGCCCCGGACAGCACAATGAGCAGTTCTTC.

This clonotype was counted only a few times. The chain uses TRBV9 and TRBJ1-2, with no clear D. Per germline, CDR1 SGDLS and CDR2 YYNGEE. This CDR3 region has 15 residues. V was shortened by 0 bases and J by 0 bases, with 9 bases between the two germline ends. CDR3 sequence (DNA): TGTGCCAGCAGCGTAGATGTCAGATCTAACTATGGCTACACCTTC. Protein sequence: CASSVDVRSNYGYTF.

Points on this clonotype: The junction shows a germline mismatch at one end, possibly a read error. The rearrangement uses TRBV3-1 and TRBJ2-2; 8 positions agree with TRBD1. CDR3 length: 15 amino acids. Germline assignment: CDR1 LGHDT and CDR2 YNNKEL (reference sequence). Here the CDR3 reads CASSKDRGDTGGLFF. CDR3 sequence (DNA): TGTGCCAGCAGCAAAGACAGGGGAGACACCGGGGGGCTGTTTTTT.

The V and J genes are TRBV21-1 and TRBJ1-4; the table gives TRBD1 as D, unverified against the DNA. TRBV21-1 has pseudogene status. This CDR3 spans 16 amino acids. The CDR3 sequence is CASSTRTGETNEKLSF. For the CDR3, the DNA is TGTGCCAGCAGCACCCGAACAGGGGAGACTAATGAAAAACTGTCTTTT.

Of note for this clonotype: This may be a read error: a much more frequent sequence differs by one nucleotide. The conserved phenylalanine or tryptophan normally closing the CDR3 is absent here, so this likely arose from a read error. The chain couples TRBV5-1 to TRBJ1-5; D is perhaps TRBD1 (5 bases). Germline V lookup: CDR1 SGHRS, CDR2 YFSETQ. This CDR3 has 15 residues. The V gene lost 4 bases and the J gene lost 5 bases, with 16 bases spanning the gap. CDR3 in amino acids: CASSVPKGRDQPQHL. In DNA, the CDR3 is TGCGCCAGCAGCGTACCTAAGGGCAGGGATCAGCCCCAGCATCTT.

The chain couples TRBV5-1 to TRBJ2-6; possible D gene TRBD2, 6 bases. The CDR3 totals 18 residues. CDR1 SGHRS and CDR2 YFSETQ come from the germline V gene. Between the trimmed V and J ends, which lost 0 bases and 0 bases, there was a span of 13 bases. CDR3: CASSLAGDLISGANVLTF. CDR3 nucleotides: TGCGCCAGCAGCTTGGCGGGGGACCTAATCTCTGGGGCCAACGTCCTGACTTTC. The whole variable domain, filled in from reference TRBV5-1 and TRBJ2-6, reads KAGVTQTPRYLIKTRGQQVTLSCSPISGHRSVSWYQQTPGQGLQFLFEYFSETQRNKGNFPGRFSGRQFSNSRSEMNVSTLELGDSALYLCASSLAGDLISGANVLTFGAGSRLTVL.

The chain recombines TRBV4-3 with TRBJ2-1, with D perhaps TRBD2 (5 bases). V gave up 4 bases and J gave up 0 bases, with 10 bases separating them. Germline values: CDR1 LGHNA, CDR2 YSLEER. The CDR3 contains 15 residues. As DNA, the CDR3 is TGCGCCAGCAGCCTTAGCGCCAGCTCCTACAATGAGCAGTTCTTC. Its protein product is CASSLSASSYNEQFF.

This chain links TRBV20-1 with TRBJ2-2; D is possibly TRBD2 (5 bases). CDR3 length equals 15 residues. Germline V gives CDR1 DFQATT, CDR2 SNEGSKA (reference sequence). V lost 2 bases and J 3 bases, leaving 13 bases between the germline ends. CDR3 region: CSARPIARHTGELFF. CDR3 DNA sequence: TGCAGTGCTAGACCAATAGCGCGCCACACCGGGGAGCTGTTTTTT.

The chain employs TRBV7-9 and TRBJ2-2; D may be TRBD1 (5 bases). The CDR3 contains 14 residues. The germline gives CDR1 SEHNR, CDR2 FQNEAQ (reference sequence). V lost 8 bases to trimming and J lost 1 base, with 11 bases between them. Here the CDR3 DNA reads TGTGCCAGCCTGCCAGGGCAGAACACCGGGGAGCTGTTTTTT. Translation: CASLPGQNTGELFF.

The V call is TRBV5-1, the J call TRBJ1-2; a possible D gene is TRBD1 (6 bases). This CDR3 is built from 13 residues. CDR1 and CDR2 (germline): SGHRS, YFSETQ. V dropped 4 bases and J dropped 8 bases, with 15 bases sitting between them. The CDR3 region has the DNA TGCGCCAGCAGCCGGGAACAGGGATGGGGCTACACCTTC. Translated: CASSREQGWGYTF.

This clonotype occurred a few times. The chain combines TRBV5-1 with TRBJ2-1, with 15 nucleotides matching TRBD2. The CDR3 loop spans 13 amino acids. V dropped 7 bases and J dropped 7; count of bases not matched to a gene: 0. CDR1 is SGHRS and CDR2 is YFSETQ in the germline V gene. The CDR3 DNA is TGCGCCAGCGGACTAGCGGGGGGGAATGAGCAGTTCTTC. Translation: CASGLAGGNEQFF. Variable domain in full (rest from reference TRBV5-1 and TRBJ2-1): KAGVTQTPRYLIKTRGQQVTLSCSPISGHRSVSWYQQTPGQGLQFLFEYFSETQRNKGNFPGRFSGRQFSNSRSEMNVSTLELGDSALYLCASGLAGGNEQFFGPGTRLTVL.

The chain recombines TRBV4-3 with TRBJ2-1; D not resolved. Germline CDR1 and CDR2: LGHNA and YSLEER. V lost 0 bases and J lost 7, with 19 bases in between. The CDR3 spans 17 residues. CDR3: CASSQDRAAIGGNEQFF. For the CDR3, the DNA is TGCGCCAGCAGCCAAGATCGAGCAGCCATCGGTGGGAATGAGCAGTTCTTC.